The present T cell receptor (beta chain) was sequenced within a study of siplizumab effects on memory and regulatory T cells. Study-level points and caveats: Controls showed an average of approximately 27% Treg-derived mappable alloreactive CD4+ clones, while siplizumab showed 60% to 80%. Only a minor fraction of alloreactive clones mapped to unstimulated subsets. Naive T cells looked more diverse than memory cells, and they looked like major contributors to the alloresponse. Alloreactive sequences traceable to unstimulated CD4+ memory cells declined significantly under siplizumab.

Notes on this clone: Antigen unknown.

Trimming removed 1 base from V and 4 bases from J, with 8 bases in between. CDR1 SGHNT and CDR2 YENEEA come from the germline V gene. The CDR3 is 14 amino acids. TCRdb's copy holds only in-frame clones and misses some; the assay was immunoSEQ multiplex PCR. The sample yields over 100,000 clones, 92% seen once. Material: Tregs sorted from blood. The chain recombines TRBV11-3 with TRBJ2-1, with D possibly being TRBD1 (5 bases). The TCR was taken from a human donor in good health. The CDR3 loop reads CASSLGTNYNEQFF. The CDR3 DNA follows: TGTGCCAGCAGCTTAGGGACAAATTACAATGAGCAGTTCTTC.